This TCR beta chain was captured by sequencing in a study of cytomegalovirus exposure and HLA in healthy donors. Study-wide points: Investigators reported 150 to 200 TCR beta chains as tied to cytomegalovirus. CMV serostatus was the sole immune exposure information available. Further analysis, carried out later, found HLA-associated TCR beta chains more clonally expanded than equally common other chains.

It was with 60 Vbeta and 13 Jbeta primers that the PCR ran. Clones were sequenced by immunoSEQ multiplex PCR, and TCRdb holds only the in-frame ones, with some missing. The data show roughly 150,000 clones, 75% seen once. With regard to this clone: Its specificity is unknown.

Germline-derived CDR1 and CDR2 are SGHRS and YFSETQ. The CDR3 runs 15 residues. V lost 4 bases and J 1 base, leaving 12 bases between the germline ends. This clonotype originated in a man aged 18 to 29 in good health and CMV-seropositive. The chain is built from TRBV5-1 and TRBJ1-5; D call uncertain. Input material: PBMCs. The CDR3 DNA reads TGCGCCAGCAGCCTCGGGTCCGGGAGCAATCAGCCCCAGCATTTT. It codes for CASSLGSGSNQPQHF.